This T cell receptor (beta chain) appears in the sequencing data of a study of lymphopenia after photon versus proton radiotherapy. Sequencing was performed with immunoSEQ multiplex PCR; in TCRdb, only in-frame clones are kept and a portion is missing. The sample includes about 70,000 clones, approximately 90% of them seen just once. Note on this clone: Its target is unknown.

V lost 4 bases and J lost 6; bases outside the gene matches: 5. The CDR3 loop spans 15 amino acids. CDR1 SGHRS and CDR2 YFSETQ come from the germline V gene. Whole-study results and caveats: Larger post-nadir TCR diversity loss correlated inversely with survival in deceased patients. Relative stability marked proton patients; photon patients lost diversity and naive cells. Survival link was tested only in deceased patients; proton benefit remains a possibility.

This receptor was obtained from a woman aged 35 to 49 with cholangiocarcinoma. The chain joins TRBV5-1 to TRBJ1-6; 9 positions agree with TRBD1. The sequencing used peripheral blood, collected from a patient treated with photon-based radiotherapy. Here the CDR3 reads CASSRGTGSNSPLHF. In DNA, the CDR3 is TGCGCCAGCAGCCGAGGGACAGGGTCTAATTCACCCCTCCACTTT.